This T cell receptor (beta chain) was identified in a study of T cell repertoires in cytomegalovirus infection. The study, taken as a whole, reports: Carriage of CMV together with the relevant HLA was identifiable through cumulative public TCR beta family frequency.

Concerning this clonotype itself: The antigen remains unidentified.

The V gene's germline CDR1 is MNHEY and CDR2 SVGEGT. CDR3 length equals 12 residues. V lost 8 bases, J lost 6 bases, and 14 bases lay in between. TCRdb re-called the reads through MiXCR, storing one row per CDR3 protein. The data contain about 700,000 distinct CDR3 sequences, roughly 30% of them singletons. The sequenced sample was cultured PBMCs, obtained from culture after CMV antigen stimulation. The receptor was derived from a human donor in good health (CMV status not recorded). Some clones in this sample may be carry-over from other donors' samples. The chain recombines TRBV6-2 or TRBV6-3 with TRBJ2-7, with D possibly matching TRBD1 (6 bases). Here the CDR3 reads CASGRGVLEQYF. The CDR3 DNA reads TGTGCCAGCGGCAGGGGCGTCCTCGAGCAGTACTTC.